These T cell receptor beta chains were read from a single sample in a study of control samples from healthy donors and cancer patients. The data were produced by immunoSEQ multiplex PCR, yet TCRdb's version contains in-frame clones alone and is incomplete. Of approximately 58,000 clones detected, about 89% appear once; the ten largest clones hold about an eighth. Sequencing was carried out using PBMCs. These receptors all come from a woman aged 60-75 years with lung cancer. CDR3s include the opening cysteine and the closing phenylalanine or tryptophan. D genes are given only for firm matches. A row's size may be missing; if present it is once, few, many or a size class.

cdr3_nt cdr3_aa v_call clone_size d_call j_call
TGTGCCAGCAGCTTAGAGGGGCGACTAGCGCTACAGGAGCAGTACTTC CASSLEGRLALQEQYF TRBV11-2 once TRBD2 TRBJ2-7
TGTGCCAGCAGTGAAGATGTAGAGGCTATGGGCAATCAGCCCCAGCATTTT CASSEDVEAMGNQPQHF TRBV6-1 - - TRBJ1-5
TGTGCCAGCAGCCGAGCGGGGCGGGGGGACTATGGCTACACCTTC CASSRAGRGDYGYTF TRBV5-6 - - TRBJ1-2
TGTGCCACCAGCAGAGATCATGACAGGGGTCTTGAATTCTATGGCTACACCTTC CATSRDHDRGLEFYGYTF TRBV15 - TRBD1 TRBJ1-2
TGCGCCAGCAGCCAAAGTTTTCAGGGGGCGGAGGAGACCCAGTACTTC CASSQSFQGAEETQYF TRBV4-1 few TRBD1 TRBJ2-5
TGTGCCAGCAGCTTAGACAGGAGGTCCTATGGCTACACCTTC CASSLDRRSYGYTF TRBV13 once - TRBJ1-2
TGCAGCGTTGGACTGACAGGGCAGGGCTATGGCTACACCTTC CSVGLTGQGYGYTF TRBV29-1 - TRBD1 TRBJ1-2
TGCGGCGCTGTTCCCGGGCAATTTGAGCAGTTCTTC CGAVPGQFEQFF TRBV29-1 - - TRBJ2-1
TGTGCCAGTAGTACCCTAGCTACGACTAACTATGGCTACACCTTC CASSTLATTNYGYTF TRBV19 - - TRBJ1-2
TGTGCCAGCAGCTTTACCGGGACAGTTGATCAGCCCCAGCATTTT CASSFTGTVDQPQHF TRBV5-6 - TRBD1 TRBJ1-5
TGTGCCAGCAGCCAAGACTGGGGGCTTAGGAACACTGAAGCTTTCTTT CASSQDWGLRNTEAFF TRBV3-1/TRBV3-2 - - TRBJ1-1
TGTGCCAGCAGTGTGGGAAGTGCTAATGAAAAACTGTTTTTT CASSVGSANEKLFF TRBV28 - - TRBJ1-4
TGCGCCAGCAGCTTAGCAGGTTCAGAGACCCAGTACTTC CASSLAGSETQYF TRBV5-1 - - TRBJ2-5
TGTGCCAGCAGCCGCAGCATCGGCCCTATGAACACTGAAGCTTTCTTT CASSRSIGPMNTEAFF TRBV7-9 - - TRBJ1-1
TGTGCCAGCAGCCCCCAAGCAGGGCCCTATGGCTACACCTTC CASSPQAGPYGYTF TRBV16 - - TRBJ1-2
TGTGCCACCAGTGATTCGACACACTACCAAGAGACCCAGTACTTC CATSDSTHYQETQYF TRBV24-1 - - TRBJ2-5
TGTGCCAGCAGCCGACAGGGTTTTCAACAGCCCCAGCATTTT CASSRQGFQQPQHF TRBV3-1/TRBV3-2 - TRBD1 TRBJ1-5
TGTGCCAGCAGGGCGGTCCCGGGGAATTCACCCCTCCACTTT CASRAVPGNSPLHF TRBV6-4 - - TRBJ1-6
TGTGCCAGCCAGCAGGCCCGCGGCGGGACAAAATGGTGGAGCTCCTACGAGCAGTACTTC CASQQARGGTKWWSSYEQYF TRBV2 - - TRBJ2-7
TGTGCCAGCAGCCAACTAGCGGGACAGAACAATGAGCAGTTCTTC CASSQLAGQNNEQFF TRBV7-3 - TRBD2 TRBJ2-1
TGTGCCAGCAGGGTCCTTACAGATACGCAGTATTTT CASRVLTDTQYF TRBV2 - - TRBJ2-3
TGTGCCAGCAATACCCCTGGGGTTGGCACTGAAGCTTTCTTT CASNTPGVGTEAFF TRBV9 - - TRBJ1-1
TGTGCGGGGGGGCGATCAGATACGCAGTATTTT CAGGRSDTQYF TRBV24-1 - - TRBJ2-3
TGTGCCAGCTCACCAGGGACAGGGGGTAGCAATCAGCCCCAGCATTTT CASSPGTGGSNQPQHF TRBV18 - TRBD1 TRBJ1-5
TGCGCCAGCAGCCAACAGGGAGGGCCGGAGACCCAGTACTTC CASSQQGGPETQYF TRBV5-1 - - TRBJ2-5
TGTGCCAGCAGCTCGGGACAGGGACAAGGAGAAGAGACCCAGTACTTC CASSSGQGQGEETQYF TRBV5-4 - TRBD1 TRBJ2-5
TGTGCCTGTAAGACGGGCCCTTCTTCAGGAGAGTACTTC CACKTGPSSGEYF TRBV30 once - TRBJ2-7
TGTGCCAGCAGCCAAGAGGGAATGGGACAGGCGAACTATGGCTACACCTTC CASSQEGMGQANYGYTF TRBV4-2 - TRBD1 TRBJ1-2
TGTGCCAGCGGCGGGGGCAGTTACAATGAGCAGTTCTTC CASGGGSYNEQFF TRBV3-1/TRBV3-2 - - TRBJ2-1
TGTGCCAGCAGAAAGGACAGGGGGACTGAAGCTTTCTTT CASRKDRGTEAFF TRBV6-5 - TRBD1 TRBJ1-1
TGTGCCAGCAGCACCCGGGCGGTAGCGACATACAATGAGCAGTTCTTC CASSTRAVATYNEQFF TRBV11-2 - - TRBJ2-1
TGTGCCAGCAGTCGTAGCGGAGGGAGCACAGATACGCAGTATTTT CASSRSGGSTDTQYF TRBV6-5 - - TRBJ2-3
TGTGCCAGCAGCCCCTGGGAGGGGCTAAGAACTGAAGCTTTCTTT CASSPWEGLRTEAFF TRBV7-9 - - TRBJ1-1